This T cell receptor (beta chain) emerged from a study of cytomegalovirus exposure and HLA in healthy donors. This PCR relied on a set of 60 Vbeta primers and 13 Jbeta primers. TCRdb's table, derived via immunoSEQ multiplex PCR, lists solely in-frame clones and lacks some. The profile shows around 150,000 clones, roughly three quarters of them singletons. The CDR3 runs 14 residues. Germline loops: CDR1 SEHNR, CDR2 FQNEAQ (reference sequence). The ends were cut back, 3 bases at V and 2 bases at J, with 10 bases in the middle. The receptor was isolated from a human donor in good health. The V gene is TRBV7-9, the J gene TRBJ1-1; D ambiguous. The specimen was PBMCs. The CDR3 DNA follows: TGTGCCAGCAGCTTTACTACGAGTAACACTGAAGCTTTCTTT. Protein: CASSFTTSNTEAFF.